This T cell receptor (beta chain) derives from a study of T cell responses to AZD1222 COVID-19 vaccine. The repertoire was sequenced with immunoSEQ multiplex PCR; TCRdb's copy has only in-frame clones and lacks some. Seen here are about 140,000 clones, around 90% observed once, and the top ten hold less than 5%. Germline CDR1 reads SGHRS; CDR2 reads YFSETQ. Trimming pared 0 bases from V and 10 bases from J, leaving 16 bases between. The CDR3 length is 15 residues. Here the sequenced sample was peripheral blood, taken 28 days after the second AZD1222 dose. The V and J genes are TRBV5-1 and TRBJ1-4; D call uncertain. The TCR comes from an adult who received the AZD1222 COVID-19 vaccine. This CDR3 reads CASSLVGVLGGKLFF. The DNA for the CDR3 is TGCGCCAGCAGCTTGGTTGGGGTTCTGGGAGGAAAACTGTTTTTT.